The source of this T cell receptor beta chain is a study of response to subunit inactivated influenza vaccine. Study results and caveats: Every seasonal influenza vaccination brings in few new T cells, the authors suggested.

One entry per CDR3 protein, called by TCRdb with MiXCR from the RT-PCR reads. The profile shows 500,000 to 600,000 distinct CDR3 sequences, about an eighth of them singletons. V was clipped by 5 bases and J by 4 bases; unmatched bases: 5. The CDR3 contains 16 residues. The germline V gene encodes CDR1 MNHEY and CDR2 SMNVEV (reference sequence). This clonotype has a handful of counts. Its target is not known. The sample was PBMCs from blood, taken roughly 47 days after vaccination. The rearrangement uses TRBV27 and TRBJ2-3; 14 bases match TRBD2. This TCR derives from a man aged 45-65 years who received an inactivated influenza vaccine. CDR3 in amino acids: CASSHGTSGRADTQYF. DNA of the CDR3: TGTGCCAGCAGTCACGGGACTAGCGGGAGAGCAGATACGCAGTATTTT.